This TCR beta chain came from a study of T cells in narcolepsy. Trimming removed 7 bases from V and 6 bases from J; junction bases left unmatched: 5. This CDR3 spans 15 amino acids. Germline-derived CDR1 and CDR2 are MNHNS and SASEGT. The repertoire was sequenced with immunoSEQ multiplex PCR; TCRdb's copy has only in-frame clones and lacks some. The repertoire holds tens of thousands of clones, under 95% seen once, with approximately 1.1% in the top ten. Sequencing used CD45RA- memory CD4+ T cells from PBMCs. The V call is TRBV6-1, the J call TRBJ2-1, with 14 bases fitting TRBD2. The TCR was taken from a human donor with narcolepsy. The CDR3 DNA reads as TGTGCCAGCAACAGCGGGACTAGCGGGAGCAATGAGCAGTTCTTC. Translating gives CASNSGTSGSNEQFF.